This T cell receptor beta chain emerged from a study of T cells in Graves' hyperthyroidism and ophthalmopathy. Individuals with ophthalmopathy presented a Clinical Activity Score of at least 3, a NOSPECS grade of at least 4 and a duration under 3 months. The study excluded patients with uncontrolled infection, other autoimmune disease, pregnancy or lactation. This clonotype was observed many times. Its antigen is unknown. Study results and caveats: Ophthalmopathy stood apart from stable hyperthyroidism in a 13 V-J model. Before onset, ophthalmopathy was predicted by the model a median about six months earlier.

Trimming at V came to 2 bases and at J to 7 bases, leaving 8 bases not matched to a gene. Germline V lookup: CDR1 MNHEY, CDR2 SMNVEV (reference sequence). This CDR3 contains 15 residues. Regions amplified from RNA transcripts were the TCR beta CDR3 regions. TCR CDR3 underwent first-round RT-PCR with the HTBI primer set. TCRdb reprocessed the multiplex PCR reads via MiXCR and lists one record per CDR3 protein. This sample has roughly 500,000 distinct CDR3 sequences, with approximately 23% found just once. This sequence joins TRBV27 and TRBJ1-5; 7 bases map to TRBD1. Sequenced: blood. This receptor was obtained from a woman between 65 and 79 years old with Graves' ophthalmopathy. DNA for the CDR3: TGTGCCAGCAGTTTAAACGACAGGGTAATCCAGCCCCAGCATTTT. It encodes CASSLNDRVIQPQHF.